This T cell receptor beta chain derives from a study of T-cell reconstitution after alpha-beta-depleted transplantation in children. Regarding the study as a whole: Diversity of TCRbeta at day 60 was high in some patients, arising from surviving recipient T cells and thymic progenitors. At the one-year point after transplant, T-cell counts and TCRbeta diversity were found to come mostly from T cells that had been newly produced. About two months after transplant, alpha-beta T cells reportedly came from several hundred expanded graft clones.

With regard to this clonotype: Its antigen is unknown.

The V and J ends lost 10 bases and 4 bases respectively, with 13 bases between them. This CDR3 contains 12 residues. Germline CDR1 and CDR2: ENHRY and SYGVKD. The TCRbeta library incorporated unique molecular identifiers. TCRdb re-derived calls from the PCR reads in MiXCR, one entry per CDR3 protein. Of about 210,000 distinct CDR3 sequences in the sample, under 20% were seen once. This receptor was taken from a male patient aged 2 to 9 who had a stem cell transplant for acute lymphoblastic leukemia, so the T cells may come from the graft donor. Sequencing used PBMCs, mostly from graft donor cells, obtained 360 days after TCRalphabeta/CD19-depleted stem cell transplant. The chain uses TRBV10-3 and TRBJ1-2; maybe TRBD1 (6 bases). Here the CDR3 DNA reads TGTGCCACACAGGGATGGGGCTATGGCTACACCTTC. Its translation: CATQGWGYGYTF.